The 12 T cell receptor beta chains below come from one sample, sequenced in a study of blood T cell repertoires in COVID-19. Assay used: immunoSEQ multiplex PCR; TCRdb lists only in-frame clones, some missing. Counted here are around 280,000 clones, 89% occurring once; the ten biggest clones make up about 1.7%. Material for sequencing was PBMCs or T cells enriched from blood (not recorded which). Every receptor here comes from a woman in her forties who had recovered from COVID-19.

This chain joins TRBV4-3 and TRBJ2-7, with 8 bases aligning to TRBD2. The germline V gene encodes CDR1 LGHNA and CDR2 YSLEER. This CDR3 is built from 15 residues. Trimming removed 0 bases from V and 2 bases from J; junction bases left unmatched: 3. As DNA, the CDR3 is TGCGCCAGCAGCCAAGATCCAGCGGGAGCCTACGAGCAGTACTTC. Translation gives CASSQDPAGAYEQYF.

This rearrangement joins TRBV7-6 to TRBJ2-1; 9 nucleotides agree with TRBD2. After removal of 5 bases from V and 6 bases from J, the junction contained 11 bases not matched to a gene. The germline gives CDR1 SGHVS, CDR2 FNYEAQ. This CDR3 comprises 16 residues. The CDR3 loop is CASSSLSGLAPNEQFF. The CDR3 DNA follows: TGTGCCAGCAGCAGCCTATCGGGACTAGCACCCAATGAGCAGTTCTTC.

The chain has TRBV25-1 and TRBJ1-2; 7 bases fit TRBD1. Germline assignment: CDR1 MGHDK and CDR2 SYGVNS. V was pared by 3 bases and J by 4 bases, with 5 bases of the junction left unmatched. The CDR3 has 14 amino acids. The CDR3 loop reads CASSDPGTVYGYTF. CDR3 coding DNA: TGTGCCAGCAGTGACCCCGGGACAGTCTATGGCTACACCTTC.

The chain has TRBV5-1 and TRBJ2-2; maybe TRBD2 (6 bases). V was cut by 1 base and J by 3 bases, with 19 bases left in between. Looked up from germline, CDR1 is SGHRS and CDR2 is YFSETQ. The CDR3 has 18 amino acids. The CDR3, as DNA: TGCGCCAGCAGCTTGAGGCCTAGCGCGCTAGAAGACACCGGGGAGCTGTTTTTT. As protein: CASSLRPSALEDTGELFF.

The count of this clone is one. This CDR3 is CASSLGRARQPQHF. CDR3 DNA: TGTGCCAGCAGTTTAGGGCGGGCGCGGCAGCCCCAGCATTTT. The J gene is TRBJ1-5, the V gene TRBV28; D not certain. There are 14 residues in the CDR3. V dropped 2 bases and J dropped 7 bases, with 12 bases sitting between them. CDR1 and CDR2 from the germline V gene are MDHEN and SYDVKM. Filled out from reference TRBV28 and TRBJ1-5, the complete variable domain reads DVKVTQSSRYLVKRTGEKVFLECVQDMDHENMFWYRQDPGLGLRLIYFSYDVKMKEKGDIPEGYSVSREKKERFSLILESASTNQTSMYLCASSLGRARQPQHFGDGTRLSIL.

The rearrangement joins TRBV11-2 to TRBJ1-2; TRBD1 might be the D (6 bases). Germline CDR1 SGHAT, CDR2 FQNNGV. V lost 4 bases and J lost 2, with 14 bases in between. The CDR3 sequence is 15 residues long. The CDR3: CASSSQGPTNYGYTF. The CDR3, as DNA: TGTGCCAGCAGCTCACAGGGTCCCACGAACTATGGCTACACCTTC.

This clone was observed once. This chain joins TRBV11-2 and TRBJ1-2, with 7 bases that match TRBD1. Germline V gene data show CDR1 as SGHAT and CDR2 as FQNNGV. After removal of 6 bases from V and 5 bases from J, the junction contained 9 bases not matched to a gene. The CDR3 runs to 14 residues. CDR3 coding DNA: TGTGCCAGCAGTAGAGAACGACAGGGTTATGGCTACACCTTC. Translated, it gives CASSRERQGYGYTF.

V is TRBV4-2 and J is TRBJ2-3; 11 nucleotides agree with TRBD2. The CDR3 consists of 16 residues. The ends lost 5 bases at V and 0 bases at J; junction bases unmatched: 4. The germline V gene encodes CDR1 LGHNA and CDR2 YNFKEQ. The CDR3 loop reads CASSAGLAASTDTQYF. DNA for the CDR3: TGTGCCAGCAGCGCGGGACTAGCGGCGAGCACAGATACGCAGTATTTT.

The chain uses TRBV6-5 and TRBJ2-1, with 10 bases identical to TRBD2. The J segment lost 5 bases and the V segment lost 0 bases, leaving 4 bases of the junction unmatched. The germline V gene has CDR1 MNHEY and CDR2 SVGAGI. This CDR3 has 16 amino acids. Written as DNA, the CDR3 is TGTGCCAGCAGTTACTCGTATACTAGCGGGAACAATGAGCAGTTCTTC. Translated: CASSYSYTSGNNEQFF.

The chain is built from TRBV16 and TRBJ1-1, with 8 bases lining up with TRBD1. With V trimmed by 2 bases and J by 5 bases, 7 bases remained unmatched. CDR3 length: 15 amino acids. Germline V gene data show CDR1 as KGHSY and CDR2 as FQNENV. The CDR3 sequence: CASSQTATGDTEAFF. CDR3 bases: TGTGCCAGCAGCCAAACGGCGACAGGGGATACTGAAGCTTTCTTT.

The V and J genes are TRBV6-5 and TRBJ2-2, with 11 bases matching TRBD1. The germline V gene encodes CDR1 MNHEY and CDR2 SVGAGI. Losses at the gene ends were 8 bases for V and 10 bases for J; bases not matched to a gene: 12. The CDR3 contains 15 residues. The CDR3 here is CASVPRTGGLAELFF. The CDR3 coding sequence is TGTGCCAGCGTACCCCGGACAGGGGGCTTGGCGGAGCTGTTTTTT.

The chain carries TRBV2 and TRBJ1-4; 7 bases line up with TRBD1. Germline loops: CDR1 SNHLY, CDR2 FYNNEI. CDR3 size: 17 residues. The ends lost 4 bases at V and 6 bases at J; junction bases unmatched: 14. Here the CDR3 reads CASSVIGGGLLDEKLFF. The CDR3 DNA reads as TGTGCCAGCAGTGTTATAGGGGGCGGTCTTTTAGATGAAAAACTGTTTTTT.